This TCR beta chain comes out of a study of blood T cell repertoires in COVID-19 (dated by TCRdb to 2020 to 2022). About the investigation overall: Collaborator samples came from the United States, Italy and Spain and covered acute and convalescent phases of COVID-19. The samples were drawn from two sources: the first 160 participants of the ongoing ImmuneRACE study, and 1,254 subjects contributed by 6 global collaborators. Sample metadata almost always included a de-identified subject ID, COVID-19 status, age in years and sex. Where available, HLA class I and class II types were taken from metadata supplied by the sample provider and were not determined by assay-based typing. The repertoires were released in a freely available public database meant as a resource for research on the immune response to SARS-CoV-2. Subjects who had been exposed to COVID-19, were actively infected with it, or had recovered from it provided the deeply sampled blood TCRbeta repertoires that made up the dataset. The material from the prospective study consisted of cDNA or gDNA derived from T cells, B-cell-depleted T cells, or PBMCs.

The study at large found these results: Clinical and demographic metadata were provided uncurated, with the amount varying by source and participant.

The immunoSEQ Assay, a bias-controlled multiplex PCR, was used to amplify TCRbeta CDR3 regions from genomic DNA. The authors' analysis ran thus. The number of nucleated cells in each sample was estimated from the amplification of reference gene primers within the assay. Sequence reads were collapsed and filtered to measure the absolute abundance of every unique TCRbeta CDR3 rearrangement. For each sample, productive Simpson clonality was calculated as the square root of Simpson's diversity index across productive rearrangements. TCRdb took this table from immuneACCESS and kept in-frame rearrangements with V and J called. Such tables lack part of the clones; where checked against another copy, unresolved V genes explain under half of the gap, and the rest is unexplained. V, J and clone size reflect that table, while D and trimming were determined from the DNA. Present in this sample are roughly 38,000 clones, 60% to 85% of which were seen just once. The top ten clonotypes cover 1.5% to 2% of the sample.

Each collaborating institution followed its own protocols to collect whole blood in K2EDTA tubes. For TCRbeta analysis, collaborator samples were shipped as frozen whole blood, as isolated PBMCs, or as DNA extracted from either sample type. This clone was seen only once. Its binding antigen is unknown. No base quality information exists; no much larger clone differs at one position. Based on the germline V gene (reference sequence), the CDR1 and CDR2 sequences are LNHDA and SQIVND. Trimming costs V 6 bases and J 6 bases, and their ends lie 14 bases apart. The CDR3 runs 13 amino acids, cysteine and phenylalanine included. Here the CDR3 DNA is all that survives: 39 bases in frame from base 1.

The receptor was derived from a man aged 60 to 75 with active COVID-19. The rearranged chain carries TRBV19 and TRBJ1-2; possibly the D gene is TRBD1, per 5 matching bases. Material for sequencing was peripheral blood. The nucleotide sequence reads as follows: TGTGCCAGTAGCGGGAGGGGTTTTAATGGCTACACCTTC. Its amino acids are CASSGRGFNGYTF.